These 19 T cell receptor beta chains were sequenced from one sample in a study of T cells in women clearing cervical HPV infection. TCRdb's table, derived via immunoSEQ multiplex PCR, lists solely in-frame clones and lacks some. This repertoire comprises some 25,000 clones; its ten largest clones make up less than 4%. Sequenced material: blood buffy coat. These receptors were taken from a woman between 18 and 70 years old with a cervical HPV16 infection that either progressed to CIN3+ or cleared (not recorded which).

Points on this clone: The CDR3 end lies 3 residues beyond the end of the read and is filled in from the germline J gene. V gene TRBV7-6 combines with J gene TRBJ2-3; 7 bases are a match to TRBD2. The CDR3 loop spans 14 amino acids. V lost 5 bases and J lost 6; bases outside the gene matches: 8. Germline assignment: CDR1 SGHVS and CDR2 FNYEAQ. CDR3 bases read: TGTGCCAGCAGCCCCTCGGGGGGAAGGGATACG. It translates to CASSPSGGRDT. From start to end, the CDR3 is CASSPSGGRDTQYF.

The CDR3 bases that were read are TGTGCCAGTAGAGGAAGATCCTTAGCCAAAAACATC. It is translated as CASRGRSLAKNI. The entire CDR3 reads CASRGRSLAKNIYTF. The chain uses TRBV19 and TRBJ1-2; no definite D call. The read stops 3 residues short of the end of the CDR3; the missing end is completed from the germline J gene. The CDR3 covers 15 residues. Germline CDR1 LNHDA, CDR2 SQIVND (reference sequence).

Remarks on this clone: Read data end 3 residues before the CDR3 end; the end is taken from the germline J gene. The chain recombines TRBV5-1 with TRBJ2-5; D not certain. Trimming removed 0 bases from V and 5 bases from J, with 14 bases in between. This CDR3 spans 15 amino acids. CDR1 is SGHRS and CDR2 is YFSETQ in the germline V gene. CDR3 region: CASSLALYIEETQYF. Partial CDR3 DNA: TGCGCCAGCAGCTTGGCCCTCTATATTGAGGAGACC.

The CDR3: CASSSPTGGGEKLFF. CDR3 DNA (partial): TGTGCCAGCAGCTCACCGACAGGGGGCGGTGAAAAA. V and J are TRBV7-2 and TRBJ1-4, with 10 positions matching TRBD1. The sequence runs out 3 residues before the end of the CDR3; the remainder is reconstructed from the germline J gene. CDR3 length equals 15 residues. The junction had 6 bases not matched to a gene; V was cut back by 4 bases and J by 7 bases. Germline CDR1 and CDR2: SGHTA and FQGNSA.

Concerning this clone: Sequencing ends 3 residues short of the CDR3 end; the germline J gene provides the rest. The gene calls are TRBV6-2 or TRBV6-3 and TRBJ1-4; D is uncertain. Germline-derived CDR1 and CDR2 are MNHEY and SVGEGT. V gave up 6 bases and J gave up 0 bases, with 11 bases separating them. CDR3 length: 15 residues. The CDR3 region is CASRTRFATNEKLFF. The DNA read from the CDR3 is TGTGCCAGCAGGACAAGATTTGCAACTAATGAAAAA.

This clone is called medium-sized based on its frequency. The sequenced CDR3 bases are TGCAGTGCTAGGGACAGGGGGCAATCGGATACG. Amino acids: CSARDRGQSDT. The full CDR3 sequence reads CSARDRGQSDTQYF. The rearrangement joins TRBV20-1 to TRBJ2-3, with 11 bases identical to TRBD1. The CDR3 extends 3 residues past the end of the read, so its final part is completed from the germline J gene. Germline CDR1 is DFQATT and CDR2 is SNEGSKA (reference sequence). V shed 3 bases and J 6 bases; nucleotides not matched to a gene: 5. The CDR3 extends over 14 amino acids.

The CDR3 DNA, read in part, is TGCGCCAGCAGCCATGAGGAAACTAGCGGGGGGGCCGGTGAGACC. Translated: CASSHEETSGGAGET. The entire CDR3 is CASSHEETSGGAGETQYF. The V call is TRBV4-1, the J call TRBJ2-5, with 13 bases fitting TRBD2. The CDR3 is cut off 3 residues early in the read; its end comes from the germline J gene. The ends lost 3 bases at V and 5 bases at J; junction bases unmatched: 12. This CDR3 is 18 amino acids long. The germline CDR1 and CDR2 sequences are MGHRA and YSYEKL.

As to this clone: With the read ending 3 residues before the CDR3 end, the germline J gene is used to fill in that end. The V gene is TRBV5-8, the J gene TRBJ1-1; D is undetermined. Germline lookup yields CDR1 SGHTS and CDR2 YDEGEE. V gave up 1 base and J gave up 1 base, with 5 bases separating them. This CDR3 comprises 13 residues. CDR3 loop: CASSLTANTEAFF. CDR3 DNA (partial): TGTGCCAGCAGCTTGACAGCGAACACTGAA.

Concerning this clone: The DNA ends 3 residues before the CDR3 does, and the rest of the CDR3 is filled in from the germline J gene. The chain is built from TRBV6-2 or TRBV6-3 and TRBJ1-5; D is possibly TRBD1 (5 bases). The CDR3 covers 15 residues. Trimming took 6 bases from V and 5 from J, leaving 17 bases between them. CDR1 MNHEY and CDR2 SVGEGT come from the germline V gene. The covered CDR3 bases are TGTGCCAGCAGCAGAGAGGGGCCCGTGTATCAGCCC. Residues: CASSREGPVYQP. The CDR3 as a whole reads CASSREGPVYQPQHF.

Concerning this clone: The observed sequence ends 3 residues before the CDR3 terminus, with the missing tail filled in from the germline J gene. This sample also contains other DNA sequences that code for the same CDR3. This chain joins TRBV7-2 and TRBJ2-3, with 9 bases that match TRBD2. The CDR3 loop spans 15 amino acids. Germline CDR1 is SGHTA and CDR2 is FQGNSA. V lost 4 bases and J lost 5; bases outside the gene matches: 7. CDR3: CASSSLAGVGDTQYF. The part of the CDR3 DNA that was read is TGTGCCAGCAGCTCCTTAGCGGGGGTGGGAGATACG.

Note on this clone: Read sequence stops 3 residues before the CDR3 end, and the germline J gene provides the missing end. The chain is built from TRBV20-1 and TRBJ1-2, with a weak D call TRBD1 (5 bases). With 0 bases removed from V and 4 bases from J, the gap between germline ends came to 18 bases. The length of the CDR3 is 16 residues. CDR1 is DFQATT, CDR2 SNEGSKA, per germline (reference sequence). The covered CDR3 bases are TGCAGTGCTAGAGATAATTCGGACATCGCTTTCTATGGC. It encodes CSARDNSDIAFYG. The entire CDR3 sequence reads CSARDNSDIAFYGYTF.

About this clone: The CDR3 extends 3 residues past the end of the read, so its final part is completed from the germline J gene. The chain has TRBV2 and TRBJ1-1; 10 nucleotides align to TRBD1. There are 11 residues in the CDR3. In germline, CDR1 is SNHLY, CDR2 FYNNEI. The CDR3 bases that were read are TGTGCCAGCACTCGGACAGGGGGG. It translates to CASTRTGG. The CDR3 reads in full as CASTRTGGAFF.

Notes on this clone: Read sequence stops 3 residues before the CDR3 end, and the germline J gene provides the missing end. The chain joins TRBV7-2 to TRBJ2-1, with D perhaps given as TRBD1 or TRBD2 (5 bases each). This CDR3 is 15 amino acids long. V lost 4 bases and J lost 8, with 18 bases in between. In germline, CDR1 is SGHTA, CDR2 FQGNSA. The CDR3 DNA, read in part, is TGTGCCAGCAGCTCGAGGGGCCCGTTCAACGATGAG. Translated, it gives CASSSRGPFNDE. The full-length CDR3 reads as CASSSRGPFNDEQFF.

As concerns this clone: The read ends 3 residues before the CDR3 terminus; that terminus is restored from the germline J gene. The V gene is TRBV6-1, the J gene TRBJ1-4, with 7 bases lining up with TRBD1. With V trimmed by 4 bases and J by 3 bases, 5 bases remained unmatched. The CDR3 is 15 residues long. The germline V gene has CDR1 MNHNS and CDR2 SASEGT. CDR3 region: CASSASGTANEKLFF. The sequenced part of the CDR3 DNA is TGTGCCAGCAGTGCATCCGGGACAGCTAATGAAAAA.

A note on this clone: An end of the junction differs from the germline gene, which may be a read error. The missing CDR3 end, 3 residues past where the read stops, is filled in from the germline J gene. The chain couples TRBV4-2 to TRBJ1-2; TRBD1 is a possible D gene (5 bases). Germline CDR1 and CDR2: LGHNA and YNFKEQ. The CDR3 totals 15 residues. The CDR3 sequence: CASSQGARQNYGYTF. The CDR3 bases that were read are TGCGCCAGCAGCCAAGGGGCGAGACAGAACTATGGC.

Regarding this clone: An end of the junction does not agree with germline; a read error may underlie this. The read stops 3 residues short of the end of the CDR3; the missing end is completed from the germline J gene. This sequence joins TRBV7-7 and TRBJ1-2, with a weak D call TRBD1 (5 bases). This CDR3 region has 13 residues. Per germline, CDR1 SSHAT and CDR2 FNYEAQ (reference sequence). The CDR3 sequence: CASSLAGGYDYTF. The covered CDR3 bases are TGTGCTAGCAGCTTAGCGGGGGGATACGAC.

A remark on this clone: The read is 3 residues too short to cover the CDR3 end, so that end is filled in from the germline J gene. The chain recombines TRBV6-2 or TRBV6-3 with TRBJ2-1, with 12 bases lining up with TRBD2. The V gene's germline CDR1 is MNHEY and CDR2 SVGEGT. This CDR3 comprises 16 residues. The V gene end was trimmed by 5 bases and the J gene end by 3 bases; junction bases not matched to a gene: 5. CDR3: CASSQRTSGNYNEQFF. The covered CDR3 bases are TGTGCCAGCAGTCAACGGACTAGCGGGAACTACAATGAG.

Its frequency marks this clone as medium-sized (0.01 to 0.1%). The read finishes 3 residues shy of the CDR3 end, and the germline J gene is used to complete it. This chain uses TRBV7-2 with TRBJ2-1; 9 nucleotides align to TRBD2. Germline-derived CDR1 and CDR2 are SGHTA and FQGNSA. Trimming removed 0 bases from V and 2 bases from J; junction bases left unmatched: 5. The CDR3 runs 17 residues. The CDR3 region is CASSLAGASGAYNEQFF. CDR3 DNA (partial): TGTGCCAGCAGCTTAGCGGGGGCTAGCGGGGCCTACAATGAG.

Note on this clone: The read gets to within 3 residues of the CDR3 end, and the germline J gene fills in the rest. The V gene is TRBV20-1, the J gene TRBJ1-1; 8 nucleotides match TRBD1. Germline CDR1 DFQATT, CDR2 SNEGSKA (reference sequence). The CDR3 is 13 residues long. J was trimmed by 1 base and V by 7 bases; bases with no gene match: 5. The covered CDR3 bases are TGCAGTGTTCCGACAGGGGAGAACACTGAA. Translated: CSVPTGENTE. The complete CDR3 sequence is CSVPTGENTEAFF.